This TCR beta chain comes out of a study of T-cell reconstitution after alpha-beta-depleted transplantation in children. This CDR3 has 17 amino acids. In germline, CDR1 is SGHRS, CDR2 YFSETQ. Unmatched junction bases numbered 4, after V lost 1 base and J lost 0 bases. The library targeted TCRbeta and was prepared with unique molecular identifiers. TCRdb re-called the PCR reads through MiXCR, storing one row per CDR3 protein. The sample lists hundreds of thousands of distinct CDR3 sequences, around 15% occurring once. The chain links TRBV5-1 to TRBJ2-3; 11 bases line up with TRBD2. This clonotype originated in a boy under two years old who had a stem cell transplant for Wiskott-Aldrich syndrome, so the T cells may come from the graft donor. This sample comprised PBMCs, mostly from graft donor cells, obtained 360 days after TCRalphabeta/CD19-depleted stem cell transplant. The DNA for the CDR3 is TGCGCCAGCAGCTTGTGGCCTAGCGGGGGGAGCACAGATACGCAGTATTTT. Translation gives CASSLWPSGGSTDTQYF.